The 9 T cell receptor beta chains in this list originate from one sample, sequenced in a study of shared clonotypes between healthy human individuals. The repertoire was sequenced with immunoSEQ multiplex PCR; TCRdb's copy has only in-frame clones and lacks some. Of under 1,100,000 clones in the sample, around 78% are singletons; the top ten hold 0.6% to 0.75%. Source material: memory CD4+ T cells from PBMCs. Subset noted: CD45RA-negative fraction. Receptors were obtained from a man between 18 and 35 years old in good health. Some clones in this sample may be carry-over from other donors' samples.

V is TRBV28 and J is TRBJ2-7; no reliable D call. V dropped 4 bases and J dropped 6 bases, with 22 bases sitting between them. CDR3 length: 16 residues. Germline V gives CDR1 MDHEN, CDR2 SYDVKM. The chain's CDR3 is CASSSPIVGRRSEQYF. The CDR3 DNA reads as TGTGCCAGCAGTTCCCCTATCGTCGGGCGAAGGAGCGAGCAGTACTTC.

The V gene is TRBV28, the J gene TRBJ1-1; D is unclear. Germline CDR1 reads MDHEN; CDR2 reads SYDVKM. Between the trimmed V and J ends, which lost 7 bases and 0 bases, there was a span of 3 bases. This CDR3 spans 11 amino acids. The CDR3 DNA reads as TGTGCCAGCATGATGAACACTGAAGCTTTCTTT. As protein: CASMMNTEAFF.

This clone occurred many times. DNA for the CDR3: TGCGCCAGCAGCTTGGAGCAGGGGGCAGAGACCCAGTACTTC. It encodes CASSLEQGAETQYF. The rearrangement uses TRBV5-1 and TRBJ2-5; 8 bases map to TRBD1. The germline gives CDR1 SGHRS, CDR2 YFSETQ. The trim removed 0 bases at V and 4 bases at J, leaving 2 bases unmatched. The CDR3 has 14 amino acids.

The CDR3 nucleotides read TGTGCCAGCAGCTCCCCCGGGTGGAGGGGTAGCACAGATACGCAGTATTTT. Protein: CASSSPGWRGSTDTQYF. V is TRBV11-2 and J is TRBJ2-3, with D perhaps TRBD2 (6 bases). Germline CDR1 is SGHAT and CDR2 is FQNNGV. V gave up 4 bases and J gave up 0 bases, with 17 bases separating them. CDR3 size: 17 residues.

This chain links TRBV9 with TRBJ2-6; TRBD2 agrees at 15 bases. Losses at the gene ends were 0 bases for V and 0 bases for J; bases not matched to a gene: 16. The germline V gene has CDR1 SGDLS and CDR2 YYNGEE. The CDR3 spans 24 residues. The CDR3 DNA reads as TGTGCCAGCAGCGTAGTGCCAGAGGGACTAGCGGGGGGAGAGTATCTCTCTGGGGCCAACGTCCTGACTTTC. Translating it yields CASSVVPEGLAGGEYLSGANVLTF.

The chain links TRBV5-1 to TRBJ1-4, with unresolved D. The CDR3 spans 13 residues. V lost 3 bases and J lost 5, with 8 bases in between. Germline V gene sequence: CDR1 SGHRS, CDR2 YFSETQ. The CDR3 DNA follows: TGCGCCAGCAGCTCCCAGAGCAATGAAAAACTGTTTTTT. Translating gives CASSSQSNEKLFF.

The chain has TRBV27 and TRBJ2-5; TRBD2 is a possible D gene (6 bases). Between the trimmed V and J ends, which lost 8 bases and 5 bases, there was a span of 21 bases. Germline V CDR1 and CDR2: MNHEY, SMNVEV (reference sequence). The CDR3 length is 15 residues. CDR3 region: CASHSGVGRDETQYF. CDR3 nucleotides: TGTGCCAGCCATTCGGGGGTCGGTAGGGACGAGACCCAGTACTTC.

The chain employs TRBV4-1 and TRBJ2-3, with D perhaps TRBD2 (5 bases). Looked up from germline, CDR1 is MGHRA and CDR2 is YSYEKL. The CDR3 has 13 residues. V dropped 0 bases and J dropped 7 bases, with 8 bases sitting between them. CDR3 DNA: TGCGCCAGCAGCCAAGAACCGGGGAATACGCAGTATTTT. Amino acid sequence: CASSQEPGNTQYF.

V usage is TRBV6-6 and J usage is TRBJ2-5; D is tentatively TRBD1 or TRBD2 (5 bases each). This CDR3 spans 14 amino acids. The germline gives CDR1 MNHNY, CDR2 SVGAGI (reference sequence). V lost 3 bases to trimming and J lost 2 bases, with 10 bases between them. CDR3 region: CASSYDRLQETQYF. The CDR3, as DNA: TGTGCCAGCAGTTATGACAGACTACAAGAGACCCAGTACTTC.